The sequence of this T cell receptor beta chain was determined in a study of shared clonotypes between healthy human individuals. The wider study: Three CD4 naive, three CD4 memory, two CD8 naive and one CD8 memory plate were used per donor. Study-wide findings and caveats: An expected dependence of interdonor clonotype sharing on sequencing depth was noted.

Original data processing: ImmunoSEQ only sent back junction sequences with no quality scores, so filtering was done differently. The assay was immunoSEQ multiplex PCR, and TCRdb's table has in-frame clones only and misses some. For V, J and clone size, that table is used; D and trimming come from the DNA. Of just over 2,000,000 clones detected, approximately 95% appear once; the ten largest clones hold roughly 1%. Terminally differentiated effector memory CD45RA+ cells were excluded by CCR7 positive selection of CD45RO-negative cells. Comments on this clone: Its antigen is not identified.

The sequencing sample was made of naive CD8+ T cells sorted from blood. The TCR originated in a man younger than 35 in good health.

CDR3 nucleotide sequence: TGTGCCAGCAGCTTGGATGAGGGGGCAGGAACTGAAGCTTTCTTT. The encoded protein is CASSLDEGAGTEAFF. This chain joins TRBV5-4 and TRBJ1-1, with 7 bases aligning to TRBD1. The ends lost 0 bases at V and 5 bases at J; junction bases unmatched: 7. This CDR3 has 15 amino acids. The V gene's germline CDR1 is SGHNT and CDR2 YYREEE (reference sequence).